What follows are 31 T cell receptor beta chains derived from one specimen sequenced in a study of T cells in localized non-small cell lung cancer. Method: immunoSEQ multiplex PCR; TCRdb's copy keeps in-frame clones and lacks some. The sample includes 13,000 or so clones, 28% of them seen just once. Sequenced material: lung tumor tissue, taken before any cancer treatment. All receptors derive from a female donor over 55 with stage I lung adenocarcinoma.

The chain recombines TRBV11-3 with TRBJ1-1, with a weak D call TRBD1 (5 bases). The V end was cut by 1 base, the J end by 5 bases, with 14 bases between. In germline, CDR1 is SGHNT, CDR2 YENEEA. CDR3 length: 15 amino acids. CDR3 sequence reads: CASSLGAGRVTEAFF. The CDR3 nucleotides read TGTGCCAGCAGCTTAGGTGCAGGGCGGGTAACTGAAGCTTTCTTT.

V and J are TRBV5-1 and TRBJ1-1, with D hard to call. CDR1 and CDR2 (germline): SGHRS, YFSETQ. The length of the CDR3 is 14 residues. V shed 0 bases and J shed 1 base, with 7 bases lying between them. The CDR3 loop is CASSLGHANTEAFF. In DNA, the CDR3 is TGCGCCAGCAGCTTGGGACACGCGAACACTGAAGCTTTCTTT.

The chain recombines TRBV25-1 with TRBJ1-4; the D gene is possibly TRBD1 (6 bases). V gave up 8 bases and J gave up 6 bases, with 16 bases separating them. The CDR3 is 14 residues long. The germline V gene encodes CDR1 MGHDK and CDR2 SYGVNS. The CDR3 coding sequence is TGTGCCAGCGTTGACGCAGGGGCGGATGAAAAACTGTTTTTT. Its translation: CASVDAGADEKLFF. Based on the CDR3 plus reference TRBV25-1 and TRBJ1-4, the full variable domain is EADIYQTPRYLVIGTGKKITLECSQTMGHDKMYWYQQDPGMELHLIHYSYGVNSTEKGDLSSESTVSRIRTEHFPLTLESARPSHTSQYLCASVDAGADEKLFFGSGTQLSVL.

This clone was seen at least ten times. The chain is built from TRBV11-3 and TRBJ1-1; 7 bases line up with TRBD1. The CDR3 spans 15 residues. Germline V gives CDR1 SGHNT, CDR2 YENEEA. V lost 4 bases and J lost 0; bases outside the gene matches: 5. CDR3 coding DNA: TGTGCCAGCAGCTCCAAGCAGGGGGTGAACACTGAAGCTTTCTTT. Protein: CASSSKQGVNTEAFF.

The CDR3: CASSAPRGTEAFF. The CDR3 DNA sequence: TGTGCCAGCAGCGCCCCAAGGGGCACTGAAGCTTTCTTT. The rearrangement joins TRBV9 to TRBJ1-1, with a possible D match to TRBD1 (5 bases). The CDR3 runs to 13 residues. The germline V gene has CDR1 SGDLS and CDR2 YYNGEE. Trimming took 3 bases from V and 4 from J, leaving 10 bases between them.

Only one count was recorded for this clone. This chain uses TRBV29-1 with TRBJ2-7; possible D gene TRBD2, 6 bases. Germline CDR1 reads SQVTM; CDR2 reads ANQGSEA. CDR3 length: 14 amino acids. Trimming removed 7 bases from V and 4 bases from J, with 20 bases in between. The CDR3 reads CSAHLGSPRYEQYF. The CDR3 DNA sequence: TGCAGCGCTCATCTCGGGAGTCCTAGGTACGAGCAGTACTTC.

This clone was seen only a few times. The chain joins TRBV6-8 to TRBJ2-2, with 13 bases identical to TRBD2. The junction had 13 bases not matched to a gene; V was cut back by 6 bases and J by 3 bases. The CDR3 is made up of 19 amino acids. Germline CDR1 and CDR2: MNHGY and SAAAGT. The CDR3 DNA follows: TGTGCCAGCAGACTCCTTGGACTAGCGGGAGTAGGCGACACCGGGGAGCTGTTTTTT. Translation gives CASRLLGLAGVGDTGELFF.

In its sample, this clone ranks as medium-sized. V gene TRBV11-3 combines with J gene TRBJ2-5, with D possibly called TRBD1 or TRBD2 (5 bases each). The V gene's germline CDR1 is SGHNT and CDR2 YENEEA. The length of the CDR3 is 15 residues. Trimming left V 1 base short and J 3 bases short, with 12 bases between. The CDR3 DNA follows: TGTGCCAGCAGCTTAGGGGGACCGGCAAAAGAGACCCAGTACTTC. Its translation: CASSLGGPAKETQYF.

There are many counts of this clone. The chain employs TRBV6-8 and TRBJ1-2; tentative D call: TRBD1 (5 bases). The CDR3 spans 13 residues. V was pared by 2 bases and J by 2 bases, with 6 bases between. Per the germline V gene, CDR1 is MNHGY and CDR2 is SAAAGT. The CDR3 DNA sequence: TGTGCCAGCAGTTACGAGGGGAACTATGGCTACACCTTC. This gives the protein CASSYEGNYGYTF.

This sequence joins TRBV10-2 and TRBJ2-1; 8 bases are a match to TRBD1. The CDR3 consists of 14 residues. Trimming cost V 3 bases and J 7 bases; bases outside gene matches: 5. Germline V gives CDR1 WSHSY, CDR2 SAAADI. In nucleotides, the CDR3 is TGCGCCAGCAGTGAAAGGACAGGGAGGAATGAGCAGTTCTTC. It codes for CASSERTGRNEQFF.

This clone was seen a handful of times. The chain recombines TRBV9 with TRBJ1-1, with no clear D. This CDR3 has 13 residues. Germline-derived CDR1 and CDR2 are SGDLS and YYNGEE. Trimming took off 3 bases at V and 5 bases at J, with 11 bases between the two ends. The chain's CDR3 is CASSAEVGTEAFF. CDR3 bases: TGTGCCAGCAGCGCCGAGGTGGGAACTGAAGCTTTCTTT.

At least ten counts were recorded for this clone. The chain is built from TRBV11-3 and TRBJ2-4; 7 positions agree with TRBD1. Losses at the gene ends were 5 bases for V and 1 base for J; bases not matched to a gene: 8. Germline values: CDR1 SGHNT, CDR2 YENEEA. The CDR3 runs to 16 residues. CDR3 loop: CASSRRDSLAKNIQYF. The CDR3 bases are TGTGCCAGCAGCCGCCGGGACAGTTTGGCCAAAAACATTCAGTACTTC.

Ten or more counts support this clone. The chain has TRBV6-8 and TRBJ2-2, with D perhaps TRBD2 (6 bases). CDR3 size: 13 residues. The germline V and J ends were trimmed by 8 bases and 7 bases, with 14 bases remaining between them. Germline CDR1 reads MNHGY; CDR2 reads SAAAGT. CDR3 sequence: CASGGSYGGELFF. The DNA for the CDR3 is TGTGCCAGCGGGGGGTCCTACGGCGGGGAGCTGTTTTTT.

This chain connects TRBV6-8 to TRBJ2-1, with TRBD1 as a possible D gene (7 bases). The germline V gene has CDR1 MNHGY and CDR2 SAAAGT. CDR3 size: 16 residues. V was trimmed by 5 bases and J by 1 base, leaving 15 bases between them. The CDR3 is CASSLRQGGSYNEQFF. In DNA form, the CDR3 reads TGTGCCAGCAGTCTACGACAGGGAGGATCCTACAATGAGCAGTTCTTC.

The chain has TRBV19 and TRBJ2-3, with 10 bases identical to TRBD2. CDR3 size: 16 residues. Germline V lookup: CDR1 LNHDA, CDR2 SQIVND (reference sequence). V gave up 8 bases and J gave up 2 bases; unmatched junction bases: 10. The CDR3 sequence is CASRIGLAASTDTQYF. The CDR3 DNA sequence: TGTGCCAGTCGGATCGGACTAGCGGCTTCCACAGATACGCAGTATTTT.

The chain uses TRBV9 and TRBJ1-2; D ambiguous. The length of the CDR3 is 12 residues. V dropped 0 bases and J dropped 8 bases, with 8 bases sitting between them. The germline V gene has CDR1 SGDLS and CDR2 YYNGEE. The CDR3 is CASSVVEGGYTF. CDR3 bases: TGTGCCAGCAGCGTAGTGGAAGGCGGCTACACCTTC.

This clone has a handful of counts. This rearrangement joins TRBV11-3 to TRBJ1-4, with 9 bases aligning to TRBD1. Trimming removed 3 bases from V and 8 bases from J; junction bases left unmatched: 4. Germline V gene data show CDR1 as SGHNT and CDR2 as YENEEA. This CDR3 has 14 amino acids. As DNA, the CDR3 is TGTGCCAGCAGCTTGGCCGGGACAGGGGAAAAACTGTTTTTT. Translating gives CASSLAGTGEKLFF.

This clone was found many times. V and J are TRBV12-2 and TRBJ2-2; the DNA was not compared with TRBD2, the D call given in the table. TRBV12-2 is a listed pseudogene. The CDR3 contains 15 residues. The CDR3 loop is CASDRTSGRTGELFF. The CDR3 region has the DNA TGTGCCAGTGACCGGACTAGCGGGAGGACCGGGGAGCTGTTTTTT.

Note on this clone: The germline gene is not matched at one end of the junction; a read error may be the cause. The chain combines TRBV29-1 with TRBJ2-3; 10 bases match TRBD2. The CDR3 is 15 amino acids. Germline loops: CDR1 SQVTM, CDR2 ANQGSEA. The CDR3 loop reads CNVSVLAGDTDTQYF. In DNA, the CDR3 is TGCAACGTTAGTGTCCTAGCGGGGGACACAGATACGCAGTATTTT.

In nucleotides, the CDR3 is TGTGCCAGTAGTATTCGGGCGACAGGGAACTCTGGGGCCAACGTCCTGACTTTC. Its translation is CASSIRATGNSGANVLTF. The chain has TRBV19 and TRBJ2-6; 7 nucleotides agree with TRBD1. Germline CDR1 reads LNHDA; CDR2 reads SQIVND (reference sequence). The CDR3 covers 18 residues. The junction had 8 bases not matched to a gene; V was cut back by 3 bases and J by 0 bases.

The V gene is TRBV18, the J gene TRBJ2-5; D unclear. Trimming pared 2 bases from V and 5 bases from J, leaving 12 bases between. The CDR3 spans 14 residues. CDR1 and CDR2 from the germline V gene are KGHSH and LQKENI. The DNA of the CDR3 is TGTGCCAGCTCACCAGACCCGGCAAGGGAGACCCAGTACTTC. Amino acids: CASSPDPARETQYF.

This clone was counted ten times or more. The rearrangement uses TRBV7-8 and TRBJ1-2; tentative D call: TRBD1 (5 bases). Germline V gene sequence: CDR1 SGHVS, CDR2 FQNEAQ. This CDR3 comprises 13 residues. The ends were cut back, 5 bases at V and 2 bases at J, with 9 bases in the middle. CDR3 sequence reads: CASSPGDNYGYTF. In nucleotides, the CDR3 is TGTGCCAGCAGCCCCGGGGACAACTATGGCTACACCTTC.

The chain carries TRBV9 and TRBJ2-1; the D gene is possibly TRBD2 (7 bases). Trimming stripped 4 bases from V and 15 bases from J, with 26 bases between. Germline CDR1 reads SGDLS; CDR2 reads YYNGEE. CDR3 size: 15 residues. CDR3 nucleotide sequence: TGTGCCAGCAGCCCCCACAGACTAGCTCCGAGAGGGGGGTTCTTC. It codes for CASSPHRLAPRGGFF.

This clone is classed as medium-sized (0.01 to 0.1%). V gene TRBV6-8 combines with J gene TRBJ1-1; TRBD1 matches 7 bases. V was pared by 8 bases and J by 1 base, with 1 base of the junction left unmatched. The CDR3 has 12 amino acids. Germline V gene lookup returns CDR1 MNHGY and CDR2 SAAAGT. The CDR3, as DNA: TGTGCCAGCCGGGACAGGAACACTGAAGCTTTCTTT. This sequence encodes CASRDRNTEAFF.

V usage is TRBV18 and J usage is TRBJ1-2; D unclear. Between the trimmed V and J ends, which lost 0 bases and 2 bases, there was a span of 7 bases. The CDR3 length is 14 residues. Germline V gene sequence: CDR1 KGHSH, CDR2 LQKENI. The CDR3 region is CASSPPSRNYGYTF. CDR3 DNA sequence: TGTGCCAGCTCACCACCGAGCAGGAACTATGGCTACACCTTC.

This clone has ten or more counts. This chain joins TRBV4-1 and TRBJ1-1; the D gene is possibly TRBD1 (5 bases). Germline CDR1 is MGHRA and CDR2 is YSYEKL. V shed 0 bases and J shed 5 bases, with 10 bases lying between them. The CDR3 runs 14 residues. The DNA of the CDR3 is TGCGCCAGCAGCCAAGAACCAGGGAATACTGAAGCTTTCTTT. It encodes CASSQEPGNTEAFF.

The chain is built from TRBV6-8 and TRBJ2-3; D gene ambiguous. The V gene lost 5 bases and the J gene lost 3 bases, with 9 bases spanning the gap. CDR3 length: 13 amino acids. Per germline, CDR1 MNHGY and CDR2 SAAAGT. CDR3 protein: CASSDTKTDTQYF. Here the CDR3 DNA reads TGTGCCAGCAGTGACACGAAAACAGATACGCAGTATTTT.

This clone was counted many times. The chain employs TRBV4-1 and TRBJ2-7; D gene uncertain. Germline V gives CDR1 MGHRA, CDR2 YSYEKL. Trimming cost V 2 bases and J 2 bases, with 16 bases left between them. The CDR3 contains 16 residues. CDR3 DNA sequence: TGCGCCAGCAGCCAAAATATTGGTTCCACGACCTACGAGCAGTACTTC. Its translation is CASSQNIGSTTYEQYF.

The CDR3 region has the DNA TGTGCCATCAGTGAGTCGGAGGGGGTACAAGATACGCAGTATTTT. This sequence encodes CAISESEGVQDTQYF. The chain couples TRBV10-3 to TRBJ2-3; possibly TRBD1 or TRBD2 for D (6 bases each). The CDR3 runs to 15 residues. Germline CDR1 ENHRY, CDR2 SYGVKD. V shed 0 bases and J shed 5 bases, with 12 bases lying between them.

This clone was recorded a few times. The gene calls are TRBV30 and TRBJ1-2, with D hard to call. V was trimmed by 1 base and J by 3 bases, leaving 6 bases between them. Germline loops: CDR1 GTSNPN, CDR2 SVGIG (reference sequence). The CDR3 contains 12 residues. The CDR3 sequence is CAWSGSDYGYTF. CDR3 bases: TGTGCCTGGAGTGGGTCCGACTATGGCTACACCTTC. The complete variable domain, with remaining parts taken from reference TRBV30 and TRBJ1-2, reads SQTIHQWPATLVQPVGSPLSLECTVEGTSNPNLYWYRQAAGRGLQLLFYSVGIGQISSEVPQNLSASRPQDRQFILSSKKLLLSDSGFYLCAWSGSDYGYTFGSGTRLTVV.

CDR3 residues: CASSIGALGGYTF. The CDR3 coding sequence is TGTGCCAGTAGTATAGGCGCCCTAGGGGGCTACACCTTC. The gene calls are TRBV19 and TRBJ1-2; D unresolved. Germline assignment: CDR1 LNHDA and CDR2 SQIVND (reference sequence). V lost 1 base and J lost 8, with 11 bases in between. This CDR3 is 13 amino acids long.